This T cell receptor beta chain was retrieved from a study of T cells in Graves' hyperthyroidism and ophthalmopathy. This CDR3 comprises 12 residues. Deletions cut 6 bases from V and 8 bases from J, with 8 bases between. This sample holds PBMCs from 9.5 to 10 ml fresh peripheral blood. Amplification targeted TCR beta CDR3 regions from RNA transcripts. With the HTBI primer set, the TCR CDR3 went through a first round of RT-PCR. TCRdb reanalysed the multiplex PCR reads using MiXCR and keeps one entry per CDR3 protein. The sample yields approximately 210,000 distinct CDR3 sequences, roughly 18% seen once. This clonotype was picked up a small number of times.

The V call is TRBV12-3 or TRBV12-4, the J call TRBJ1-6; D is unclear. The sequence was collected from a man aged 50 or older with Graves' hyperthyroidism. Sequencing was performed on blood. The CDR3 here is CASSSRHSPLHF. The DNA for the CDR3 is TGTGCCAGCAGCTCCCGTCATTCACCCCTCCACTTT.